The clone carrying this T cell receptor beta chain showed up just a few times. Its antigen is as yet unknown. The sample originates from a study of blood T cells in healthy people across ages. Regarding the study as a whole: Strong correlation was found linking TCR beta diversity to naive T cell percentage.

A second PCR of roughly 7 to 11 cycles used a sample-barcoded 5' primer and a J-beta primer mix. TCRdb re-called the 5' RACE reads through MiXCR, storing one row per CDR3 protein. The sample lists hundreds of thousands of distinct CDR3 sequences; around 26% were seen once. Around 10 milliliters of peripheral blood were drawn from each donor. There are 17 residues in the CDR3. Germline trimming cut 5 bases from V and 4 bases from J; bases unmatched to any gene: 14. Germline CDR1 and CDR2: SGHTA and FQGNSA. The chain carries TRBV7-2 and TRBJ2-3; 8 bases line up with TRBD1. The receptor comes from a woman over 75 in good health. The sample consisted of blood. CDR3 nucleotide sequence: TGTGCCAGCAGCCTAACCCCCTCAGGGGGCAGGGCAGATACGCAGTATTTT. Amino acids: CASSLTPSGGRADTQYF.